Listed below are T cell receptor beta chains from one sample, sequenced in a study of CD8+CD57+ T cells in acquired aplastic anemia. TCRdb ran MiXCR on the reads and lists one entry per CDR3 protein. In the table there are more than 200,000 distinct CDR3 sequences, less than 60% of which are singletons. Sequencing was done on a sample of sorted CD4+, CD8+, or CD8+CD57+ T cells (not recorded which) from PBMCs. The receptors stem from a human donor with aplastic anemia. CDR3s include the opening cysteine and the closing phenylalanine or tryptophan. Each record gives: clone size, V gene, CDR3 length, D gene, J gene, CDR3 protein, CDR3 DNA. D genes are given only for firm matches. Only some rows state a clone size, as once, few, many or a class for expanded clones.

size: medium-sized; V: TRBV29-1; length: 13; D: TRBD2; J: TRBJ2-1; CDR3: CSVRAGGSGEQFF; DNA: TGCAGCGTTAGAGCGGGGGGATCGGGTGAGCAGTTCTTC
size: -; V: TRBV15; length: 13; D: -; J: TRBJ2-5; CDR3: CATSRDRAETQYF; DNA: TGTGCCACCAGCAGAGACAGGGCGGAGACCCAGTACTTC
size: many; V: TRBV2; length: 16; D: TRBD1; J: TRBJ1-4; CDR3: CASSRGQGGTNEKLFF; DNA: TGTGCCAGCAGTAGAGGACAGGGGGGAACTAATGAAAAACTGTTTTTT
size: many; V: TRBV14; length: 16; D: -; J: TRBJ2-7; CDR3: CASSHRLGTGPVEQYF; DNA: TGTGCCAGCAGCCACCGACTTGGGACGGGTCCTGTCGAGCAGTACTTC
size: -; V: TRBV20-1; length: 13; D: TRBD1; J: TRBJ1-5; CDR3: CSASTGDNQPQHF; DNA: TGCAGTGCCTCGACAGGGGACAATCAGCCCCAGCATTTT
size: once; V: TRBV29-1; length: 11; D: -; J: TRBJ2-1; CDR3: CSAGAYNEQFF; DNA: TGCAGCGCTGGGGCTTACAATGAGCAGTTCTTC
size: many; V: TRBV20-1; length: 16; D: -; J: TRBJ1-2; CDR3: CSADGTNRRTLYGYTF; DNA: TGCAGTGCTGACGGAACGAACAGGCGAACTCTCTATGGCTACACCTTC
size: -; V: TRBV10-3; length: 14; D: -; J: TRBJ2-3; CDR3: CATTSISSTDTQYF; DNA: TGTGCCACAACAAGTATTTCTAGCACAGATACGCAGTATTTC
size: -; V: TRBV7-2; length: 18; D: TRBD2; J: TRBJ2-3; CDR3: CASSLSPVGSGVTDTQYF; DNA: TGTGCCAGCAGCCTCTCCCCTGTGGGTAGCGGGGTAACAGATACGCAGTATTTT
size: many; V: TRBV12-3/TRBV12-4; length: 15; D: -; J: TRBJ1-5; CDR3: CASSFGGASNQPQHF; DNA: TGTGCCAGCAGTTTTGGGGGGGCGAGCAATCAGCCCCAGCATTTT
size: many; V: TRBV7-3; length: 16; D: -; J: TRBJ2-2; CDR3: CASSLSPQGRAGELFF; DNA: TGTGCCAGCAGCTTAAGTCCCCAGGGTCGGGCCGGGGAGCTGTTTTTT
size: -; V: TRBV7-2; length: 15; D: TRBD1; J: TRBJ1-6; CDR3: CASSRGQGNNSPLHF; DNA: TGTGCCAGCAGCAGAGGACAGGGGAATAATTCACCCCTCCACTTT
size: once; V: TRBV2; length: 13; D: -; J: TRBJ2-3; CDR3: CASKTTGPDTQYF; DNA: TGTGCCAGCAAAACAACAGGCCCCGATACGCAGTATTTT
size: -; V: TRBV6-1; length: 14; D: -; J: TRBJ2-7; CDR3: CASSDSLRRNEQYF; DNA: TGTGCCAGCAGTGACTCTTTGCGGAGGAACGAGCAGTACTTC
size: -; V: TRBV27; length: 14; D: -; J: TRBJ2-2; CDR3: CASSWQINTGELFF; DNA: TGTGCCAGCAGTTGGCAGATTAACACCGGGGAGCTGTTTTTT
size: -; V: TRBV10-3; length: 14; D: -; J: TRBJ1-3; CDR3: CAIKPSRGGNTIYF; DNA: TGTGCCATCAAACCTTCCAGGGGTGGAAACACCATATATTTT
size: many; V: TRBV19; length: 13; D: TRBD1; J: TRBJ2-7; CDR3: CASSSGQGGEQYF; DNA: TGTGCCAGTAGTAGCGGACAGGGGGGCGAGCAGTACTTC
size: few; V: TRBV12-3/TRBV12-4; length: 15; D: TRBD1; J: TRBJ2-2; CDR3: CASSPGQGGPGELFF; DNA: TGTGCCAGCAGTCCGGGACAGGGGGGTCCCGGGGAGCTGTTTTTT
size: many; V: TRBV11-2; length: 15; D: -; J: TRBJ1-2; CDR3: CASSPDSLLGYGYTF; DNA: TGTGCCAGCAGCCCGGACAGTCTATTAGGCTATGGCTACACCTTC
size: -; V: TRBV29-1; length: 12; D: TRBD1; J: TRBJ1-1; CDR3: CSVRGQGAKAFF; DNA: TGCAGCGTTCGGGGACAGGGGGCGAAGGCTTTCTTT
size: many; V: TRBV7-8; length: 15; D: TRBD2; J: TRBJ2-3; CDR3: CASSFIAGSTDTQYF; DNA: TGTGCCAGCAGCTTCATAGCGGGTAGCACAGATACGCAGTATTTT
size: many; V: TRBV20-1; length: 14; D: TRBD1; J: TRBJ2-7; CDR3: CSASTEGQSYEQYF; DNA: TGCAGTGCCTCCACCGAGGGACAGAGCTACGAGCAGTACTTC
size: many; V: TRBV5-1; length: 15; D: -; J: TRBJ1-4; CDR3: CASSLDGGRSEKLFF; DNA: TGCGCCAGCAGCTTGGACGGGGGAAGGAGTGAAAAACTGTTTTTT
size: -; V: TRBV29-1; length: 14; D: TRBD1; J: TRBJ2-3; CDR3: CSGTGQGSPDTQYF; DNA: TGCAGCGGTACAGGACAGGGGTCCCCAGATACGCAGTATTTT
size: -; V: TRBV20-1; length: 14; D: -; J: TRBJ1-5; CDR3: CSAPPGPRRETQHF; DNA: TGCAGTGCCCCTCCGGGCCCTCGGCGAGAGACCCAGCATTTT
size: -; V: TRBV20-1; length: 15; D: TRBD1; J: TRBJ1-2; CDR3: CSVELGQGKAYGYTF; DNA: TGCAGTGTTGAGTTAGGACAGGGGAAGGCCTATGGCTACACCTTC
size: -; V: TRBV5-4; length: 14; D: -; J: TRBJ1-1; CDR3: CASSMTTSNTGAFF; DNA: TGTGCCAGCAGCATGACTACTTCGAACACTGGAGCTTTCTTT
size: -; V: TRBV15; length: 15; D: -; J: TRBJ1-1; CDR3: CATSSDGQLNTEAFF; DNA: TGTGCCACCAGCAGTGACGGGCAACTTAACACTGAAGCTTTCTTT
size: -; V: TRBV20-1; length: 14; D: TRBD1; J: TRBJ2-3; CDR3: CSARTGGSTDTQYF; DNA: TGCAGTGCGAGGACAGGGGGTAGCACAGATACGCAGTATTTT
size: -; V: TRBV5-1; length: 14; D: -; J: TRBJ2-5; CDR3: CASSPLGRSETQYF; DNA: TGCGCCAGCAGCCCTCTTGGGAGGTCAGAGACCCAGTACTTC
size: many; V: TRBV12-3/TRBV12-4; length: 14; D: -; J: TRBJ1-1; CDR3: CASTRLRVDTEAFF; DNA: TGTGCCAGCACTAGGTTGAGGGTGGACACTGAAGCTTTCTTT
size: -; V: TRBV5-8; length: 13; D: -; J: TRBJ2-7; CDR3: CASSLKGLYEQYF; DNA: TGTGCCAGCAGCTTGAAGGGGCTGTACGAGCAGTACTTC
size: many; V: TRBV20-1; length: 14; D: -; J: TRBJ2-5; CDR3: CSARDPLGAETQYF; DNA: TGCAGTGCTAGAGACCCCCTGGGGGCAGAGACCCAGTACTTC
size: -; V: TRBV19; length: 14; D: -; J: TRBJ1-5; CDR3: CASSRGSSNQPQHF; DNA: TGTGCCAGTAGTAGAGGGAGCAGCAATCAGCCCCAGCATTTT
size: many; V: TRBV20-1; length: 12; D: -; J: TRBJ1-2; CDR3: CSARDPAGGYTF; DNA: TGCAGTGCTAGAGATCCGGCGGGTGGCTACACCTTC
size: few; V: TRBV20-1; length: 12; D: TRBD1; J: TRBJ2-7; CDR3: CSARTGDYEQYF; DNA: TGCAGTGCCAGGACAGGGGACTACGAGCAGTACTTC
size: -; V: TRBV24-1; length: 15; D: -; J: TRBJ2-6; CDR3: CATSAAVSGANVLTF; DNA: TGTGCCACCAGTGCAGCCGTCTCTGGGGCCAACGTCCTGACTTTC
size: -; V: TRBV29-1; length: 13; D: TRBD1; J: TRBJ1-1; CDR3: CSARGQQNTEALF; DNA: TGCAGCGCTCGGGGACAGCAGAACACTGAAGCTCTCTTT
size: many; V: TRBV18; length: 14; D: -; J: TRBJ2-7; CDR3: CASSPTGENYEQYF; DNA: TGTGCCAGCTCACCAACCGGGGAGAACTACGAGCAGTACTTC
size: -; V: TRBV7-3; length: 15; D: TRBD1; J: TRBJ2-2; CDR3: CASSPDRVEVGELFF; DNA: TGTGCCAGCAGTCCCGACAGGGTTGAAGTCGGGGAGCTGTTTTTT
size: -; V: TRBV7-2; length: 12; D: -; J: TRBJ2-1; CDR3: CASSLAYNEQFF; DNA: TGTGCCAGCAGCTTAGCCTACAATGAGCAGTTCTTC
size: -; V: TRBV5-6; length: 13; D: TRBD1; J: TRBJ2-7; CDR3: CASSWGQSYEQYF; DNA: TGTGCCAGCAGCTGGGGACAGAGCTACGAGCAGTACTTC
size: few; V: TRBV27; length: 15; D: -; J: TRBJ2-7; CDR3: CASNTRDGFSYEQYF; DNA: TGTGCCAGCAATACCCGGGACGGGTTCTCCTACGAGCAGTACTTC
size: -; V: TRBV10-3; length: 19; D: -; J: TRBJ1-2; CDR3: CAISESSLSPRGQIYGYTF; DNA: TGTGCCATCAGTGAGTCGTCGTTGTCCCCTAGGGGTCAGATCTATGGCTACACCTTC
size: many; V: TRBV20-1; length: 12; D: -; J: TRBJ2-3; CDR3: CSAGPVSDTQYF; DNA: TGCAGTGCTGGCCCAGTCTCAGATACGCAGTATTTT
size: few; V: TRBV30; length: 15; D: TRBD1; J: TRBJ2-2; CDR3: CAWKTGGADTGELFF; DNA: TGTGCCTGGAAAACAGGGGGCGCGGACACCGGGGAGCTGTTTTTT
size: few; V: TRBV19; length: 16; D: TRBD1; J: TRBJ1-1; CDR3: CASSGRTGATYTEAFF; DNA: TGTGCCAGCAGCGGTCGGACAGGGGCTACTTACACTGAAGCTTTCTTT
size: many; V: TRBV7-6; length: 14; D: -; J: TRBJ2-5; CDR3: CASSLELGQETQYF; DNA: TGTGCCAGCAGCTTAGAGCTCGGTCAAGAGACCCAGTACTTC
size: -; V: TRBV29-1; length: 12; D: -; J: TRBJ1-1; CDR3: CSVGLLGTEAFF; DNA: TGCAGCGTTGGTTTGTTAGGCACTGAAGCTTTCTTT
size: -; V: TRBV5-1; length: 13; D: -; J: TRBJ2-3; CDR3: CASSPTVTDTQYF; DNA: TGCGCCAGCAGCCCAACGGTAACAGATACGCAGTATTTT
size: many; V: TRBV6-2/TRBV6-3; length: 13; D: -; J: TRBJ2-7; CDR3: CASTSAGTYEQYF; DNA: TGTGCCAGCACTTCGGCAGGGACCTACGAGCAGTACTTC